A single sample is the source of the 21 T cell receptor beta chains below, sequenced in a study of blood T cell repertoires in COVID-19. Assay: immunoSEQ multiplex PCR; the TCRdb copy retains only in-frame clones and omits some. This table holds some 330,000 clones, over 80% found once. Sequencing was carried out using PBMCs or T cells enriched from blood (not recorded which). The receptors originated from a woman aged 45-65 years who had recovered from COVID-19.

The chain employs TRBV5-5 and TRBJ1-1; no firm D call. This CDR3 region has 13 residues. V was pared by 4 bases and J by 6 bases, with 13 bases between. Germline loops: CDR1 SGHKS, CDR2 YYEKEE (reference sequence). The CDR3 coding sequence is TGTGCCAGCAGCACGAATTGGGGAGCTGAAGCTTTCTTT. Translating gives CASSTNWGAEAFF.

The V gene is TRBV19, the J gene TRBJ1-5; TRBD1 aligns across 7 bases. From germline, CDR1 is LNHDA and CDR2 SQIVND (reference sequence). The CDR3 has 13 residues. With 7 bases clipped from V and 2 bases from J, the junction kept 2 bases outside the gene matches. The CDR3 sequence is CASNDRGNQPQHF. CDR3 bases: TGTGCCAGTAATGACAGGGGCAATCAGCCCCAGCATTTT.

This chain connects TRBV4-1 to TRBJ1-4; D is possibly TRBD1 (5 bases). The CDR3 runs to 14 residues. Germline-derived CDR1 and CDR2 are MGHRA and YSYEKL. V was pared by 1 base and J by 5 bases, with 8 bases between. This chain's CDR3 is CASSQGQTNEKLFF. For the CDR3, the DNA is TGCGCCAGCAGCCAAGGACAGACGAATGAAAAACTGTTTTTT.

The chain joins TRBV5-1 to TRBJ2-5; 9 bases are shared with TRBD1. Germline-derived CDR1 and CDR2 are SGHRS and YFSETQ. J was trimmed by 2 bases and V by 2 bases; bases with no gene match: 4. CDR3 size: 15 residues. The CDR3 region is CASSLGDRAQETQYF. CDR3 sequence (DNA): TGCGCCAGCAGCTTAGGGGACAGGGCTCAAGAGACCCAGTACTTC.

This sequence joins TRBV5-1 and TRBJ1-1; D is possibly TRBD1 (6 bases). V lost 7 bases to trimming and J lost 1 base, with 8 bases between them. The CDR3 loop spans 12 amino acids. The germline CDR1 and CDR2 sequences are SGHRS and YFSETQ. The CDR3 DNA follows: TGCGCCAGCGTGGGACAGAACACTGAAGCTTTCTTT. This encodes CASVGQNTEAFF.

The genes are TRBV10-3 and TRBJ2-1; TRBD1 might be the D (5 bases). V dropped 5 bases and J dropped 8 bases, with 13 bases sitting between them. Germline V gives CDR1 ENHRY, CDR2 SYGVKD. The CDR3 length is 13 residues. For the CDR3, the DNA is TGTGCCATCAGTTCACAGGTGGGCTATGAGCAGTTCTTC. Its protein product is CAISSQVGYEQFF.

This chain connects TRBV7-9 to TRBJ1-1; D perhaps matches TRBD1 (5 bases). The germline V and J ends were trimmed by 2 bases and 5 bases, with 9 bases remaining between them. Germline CDR1 is SEHNR and CDR2 is FQNEAQ (reference sequence). CDR3 size: 13 residues. CDR3 sequence: CASSLRAGTEAFF. The DNA for the CDR3 is TGTGCCAGCAGCTTAAGGGCAGGGACTGAAGCTTTCTTT.

This rearrangement joins TRBV7-9 to TRBJ2-1, with D hard to call. Deletions cut 2 bases from V and 0 bases from J, with 11 bases between. The CDR3 contains 16 residues. Germline CDR1 reads SEHNR; CDR2 reads FQNEAQ (reference sequence). CDR3 protein: CASSLIPVPSYNEQFF. CDR3 nucleotide sequence: TGTGCCAGCAGCTTAATTCCAGTCCCCTCCTACAATGAGCAGTTCTTC.

The gene calls are TRBV19 and TRBJ2-6; D not certain. CDR1 and CDR2 from the germline V gene are LNHDA and SQIVND (reference sequence). The CDR3 totals 16 residues. V shed 1 base and J shed 0 bases, with 7 bases lying between them. The CDR3 DNA is TGTGCCAGTAGTATAGCTGGCCGCTCTGGGGCCAACGTCCTGACTTTC. This encodes CASSIAGRSGANVLTF. Full variable domain (rest looked up from reference TRBV19 and TRBJ2-6): DGGITQSPKYLFRKEGQNVTLSCEQNLNHDAMYWYRQDPGQGLRLIYYSQIVNDFQKGDIAEGYSVSREKKESFPLTVTSAQKNPTAFYLCASSIAGRSGANVLTFGAGSRLTVL.

The chain recombines TRBV19 with TRBJ2-4, with D perhaps matching TRBD1 (5 bases). Trimming pared 5 bases from V and 7 bases from J, leaving 18 bases between. The germline gives CDR1 LNHDA, CDR2 SQIVND (reference sequence). This CDR3 contains 15 residues. The CDR3: CASSSNSRRGNIQYF. The CDR3 coding sequence is TGTGCCAGTAGTTCAAATTCAAGAAGGGGTAACATTCAGTACTTC.

This sequence joins TRBV9 and TRBJ1-2; 8 bases agree with TRBD1. The CDR3 contains 12 residues. Trimming cost V 4 bases and J 7 bases; bases outside gene matches: 3. The germline V gene has CDR1 SGDLS and CDR2 YYNGEE. CDR3 region: CASSQTGAGYTF. The CDR3 DNA reads TGTGCCAGCAGCCAGACAGGGGCTGGCTACACCTTC.

The chain carries TRBV2 and TRBJ1-1; weak D call: TRBD1 (6 bases). CDR3 length: 16 amino acids. V was trimmed by 6 bases and J by 6 bases, leaving 23 bases between them. Germline V gene data show CDR1 as SNHLY and CDR2 as FYNNEI. The CDR3 is CASSGGGRVGWPEAFF. CDR3 in DNA: TGTGCCAGCAGCGGGGGGGGGCGCGTCGGTTGGCCTGAAGCTTTCTTT.

This chain links TRBV21-1 with TRBJ1-1. TRBV21-1 is an annotated pseudogene. The CDR3 is 13 residues long. The DNA for the CDR3 is TGTGCCAGCAGCAAAACGGGGGGCACTGAAGCTTTCTTT. Protein product: CASSKTGGTEAFF.

This rearrangement joins TRBV30 to TRBJ2-7, with D perhaps TRBD2 (5 bases). The V gene lost 1 base and the J gene lost 2 bases, with 6 bases spanning the gap. The CDR3 loop spans 12 amino acids. Germline-derived CDR1 and CDR2 are GTSNPN and SVGIG (reference sequence). CDR3 sequence reads: CAWSAGTYEQYF. CDR3 nucleotide sequence: TGTGCCTGGAGTGCGGGGACCTACGAGCAGTACTTC.

The chain combines TRBV18 with TRBJ1-4; D is ambiguous. Trimming shortened V by 5 bases and J by 4 bases, and 8 bases separated the two germline ends. The V gene's germline CDR1 is KGHSH and CDR2 LQKENI. This CDR3 is built from 13 residues. DNA of the CDR3: TGTGCCAGCTCAGCCAGTGATAATGAAAAACTGTTTTTT. It is translated as CASSASDNEKLFF.

This clone was found once. The chain employs TRBV25-1 and TRBJ1-1; D remains ambiguous. Germline values: CDR1 MGHDK, CDR2 SYGVNS. The CDR3 has 15 residues. V was pared by 4 bases and J by 3 bases, with 15 bases between. CDR3 bases: TGTGCCAGCAGTGCCTCACCCTTCGGTGACACTGAAGCTTTCTTT. Translation: CASSASPFGDTEAFF. The whole variable domain, filled in from reference TRBV25-1 and TRBJ1-1, reads EADIYQTPRYLVIGTGKKITLECSQTMGHDKMYWYQQDPGMELHLIHYSYGVNSTEKGDLSSESTVSRIRTEHFPLTLESARPSHTSQYLCASSASPFGDTEAFFGQGTRLTVV.

The chain uses TRBV7-2 and TRBJ2-1, with D unresolved. Germline V gene sequence: CDR1 SGHTA, CDR2 FQGNSA. The CDR3 runs 13 residues. With 6 bases removed from V and 5 bases from J, the gap between germline ends came to 11 bases. The CDR3 DNA reads as TGTGCCAGCAGACCAGACTGGGACAATGAGCAGTTCTTC. This encodes CASRPDWDNEQFF.

V and J are TRBV19 and TRBJ1-5, with a tentative D call TRBD1 (6 bases). V shed 6 bases and J shed 0 bases, with 12 bases lying between them. The germline CDR1 and CDR2 sequences are LNHDA and SQIVND (reference sequence). The CDR3 loop spans 15 amino acids. The CDR3 nucleotides are TGTGCCAGTAGCCCGACAGGAATTAGCAATCAGCCCCAGCATTTT. Translated, it gives CASSPTGISNQPQHF.

The chain uses TRBV6-4 and TRBJ1-6, with TRBD1 matching over 7 bases. CDR1 is MRHNA, CDR2 SNTAGT, per germline. CDR3 length: 13 amino acids. V gave up 6 bases and J gave up 9 bases; unmatched junction bases: 5. The CDR3 region has the DNA TGTGCCAGCAGGGACAGGCTAGGTTCACCCCTCCACTTT. Residues: CASRDRLGSPLHF.

This clone was recorded once. The rearrangement uses TRBV25-1 and TRBJ1-4; 9 bases line up with TRBD1. The V and J ends lost 7 bases and 6 bases, in that order; junction bases with no gene match: 3. The CDR3 is made up of 13 amino acids. Germline V gene sequence: CDR1 MGHDK, CDR2 SYGVNS. The CDR3 sequence is CASIRDRDEKLFF. In DNA, the CDR3 is TGTGCCAGCATCCGGGACAGGGATGAAAAACTGTTTTTT.

The gene calls are TRBV19 and TRBJ1-1; perhaps TRBD1 as D (6 bases). The CDR3 length is 13 residues. Looked up from germline, CDR1 is LNHDA and CDR2 is SQIVND (reference sequence). Trimming left V 6 bases short and J 5 bases short, with 13 bases between. The CDR3 region is CASRDSRRTEAFF. CDR3 nucleotides: TGTGCCAGTAGGGACAGTCGGCGGACTGAAGCTTTCTTT.